These 12 T cell receptor beta chains were sequenced from one sample in a study of cytomegalovirus exposure and HLA in healthy donors (TCRdb year 2017). Library preparation was by the immunoSEQ multiplex PCR assay. The multiplex PCR relied on a mix of 60 forward primers for TCR Vbeta segments and 13 reverse primers for TCR Jbeta segments. Sourced from immuneACCESS, this table was stored by TCRdb with only in-frame sequences that have V and J called. A share of the clones is absent; for the studies checked, an unresolved V gene accounts for under half, and the remainder has no known explanation. This sample is represented by more than 110,000 clones; around 70% of them were singletons. Together, the top ten hold about 2.2% of the sample. Sequencing input: PBMCs. The receptors derive from a woman aged 55-75 years in good health and CMV-seropositive.

This sequence joins TRBV10-3 and TRBJ2-1; D uncertain. The CDR3 extends over 9 amino acids. V was shortened by 7 bases and J by 14 bases, with 9 bases between the two germline ends. CDR1 and CDR2 (germline): ENHRY, SYGVKD. Here the CDR3 DNA reads TGTGCCATCAAAGCCACTAAGTTCTTC. Its protein product is CAIKATKFF.

V is TRBV19 and J is TRBJ1-4; D possibly corresponds to TRBD1 (5 bases). The ends were cut back, 8 bases at V and 2 bases at J, with 15 bases in the middle. Germline-derived CDR1 and CDR2 are LNHDA and SQIVND (reference sequence). The CDR3 extends over 15 amino acids. CDR3 DNA sequence: TGTGCCAGTCTTCCCTGGGGGGAGACTAATGAAAAACTGTTTTTT. It yields the protein CASLPWGETNEKLFF.

The sample holds one count of this clone. The chain employs TRBV7-9 and TRBJ1-2; D may be TRBD1 (5 bases). With 2 bases removed from V and 4 bases from J, the gap between germline ends came to 11 bases. Germline V CDR1 and CDR2: SEHNR, FQNEAQ (reference sequence). The CDR3 is 14 amino acids. DNA of the CDR3: TGTGCCAGCAGCTTACCGACAGACACCTATGGCTACACCTTC. Residues: CASSLPTDTYGYTF.

The gene calls are TRBV28 and TRBJ1-2; perhaps TRBD1 as D (6 bases). The V end lost 4 bases, the J end lost 6 bases, and 12 bases lay between the germline ends. Germline V gene lookup returns CDR1 MDHEN and CDR2 SYDVKM. This CDR3 has 13 amino acids. The CDR3 DNA is TGTGCCAGCAGTTGGGGGGGGCATAATGGCTACACCTTC. Translation gives CASSWGGHNGYTF.

V usage is TRBV20-1 and J usage is TRBJ1-3; D not certain. Germline V lookup: CDR1 DFQATT, CDR2 SNEGSKA (reference sequence). This CDR3 has 11 amino acids. Trimming cost V 6 bases and J 7 bases, with 10 bases left between them. CDR3 amino acids: CSAQSGNTIYF. DNA for the CDR3: TGCAGTGCCCAGTCGGGTAACACCATATATTTT.

The chain combines TRBV5-1 with TRBJ1-5; 8 nucleotides line up with TRBD1. The germline V gene encodes CDR1 SGHRS and CDR2 YFSETQ. Trimming at V came to 4 bases and at J to 4 bases, leaving 10 bases not matched to a gene. This CDR3 comprises 16 residues. CDR3 coding DNA: TGCGCCAGCAGCCCAACTCCCACAGGGGGAAATCAGCCCCAGCATTTT. Protein sequence: CASSPTPTGGNQPQHF.

This chain connects TRBV18 to TRBJ1-1, with 9 bases identical to TRBD1. CDR3 length: 15 amino acids. CDR1 and CDR2 (germline): KGHSH, LQKENI. Trimming at V came to 4 bases and at J to 6 bases, leaving 9 bases not matched to a gene. CDR3 nucleotides: TGTGCCAGCTCACGGGACAGGGAGGGTAGCGCTGAAGCTTTCTTT. Protein product: CASSRDREGSAEAFF. The complete variable domain, with remaining parts taken from reference TRBV18 and TRBJ1-1, reads NAGVMQNPRHLVRRRGQEARLRCSPMKGHSHVYWYRQLPEEGLKFMVYLQKENIIDESGMPKERFSAEFPKEGPSILRIQQVVRGDSAAYFCASSRDREGSAEAFFGQGTRLTVV.

The V and J genes are TRBV5-1 and TRBJ2-5; a possible D gene is TRBD2 (6 bases). CDR1 is SGHRS, CDR2 YFSETQ, per germline. V was clipped by 2 bases and J by 5 bases, with 25 bases between them. The CDR3 sequence is 18 residues long. This CDR3 reads CASSFEGLASAPAETQYF. The CDR3 DNA reads TGCGCCAGCAGCTTCGAGGGGCTAGCGTCAGCTCCCGCCGAGACCCAGTACTTC.

V usage is TRBV30 and J usage is TRBJ2-2; no firm D call. The CDR3 sequence is 13 residues long. V was clipped by 3 bases and J by 2 bases, with 7 bases between them. Germline CDR1 and CDR2: GTSNPN and SVGIG (reference sequence). CDR3 region: CAWRVSNTGELFF. The DNA of the CDR3 is TGTGCCTGGAGGGTTAGTAACACCGGGGAGCTGTTTTTT.

The rearrangement links TRBV6-5 to TRBJ2-3; D not resolved. The length of the CDR3 is 14 residues. Germline values: CDR1 MNHEY, CDR2 SVGAGI. Between the trimmed V and J ends, which lost 6 bases and 1 base, there was a span of 11 bases. CDR3: CASRMAPGTDTQYF. The CDR3 DNA sequence: TGTGCCAGCAGGATGGCACCTGGCACAGATACGCAGTATTTT.

CDR3 region: CASRTSGRTYEQYF. DNA for the CDR3: TGTGCCAGTCGAACTAGCGGGAGGACATACGAGCAGTACTTC. The gene calls are TRBV2 and TRBJ2-7; 12 bases match TRBD2. This CDR3 has 14 amino acids. Germline V gene lookup returns CDR1 SNHLY and CDR2 FYNNEI. Trimming removed 9 bases from V and 4 bases from J; junction bases left unmatched: 7.

V gene TRBV5-1 combines with J gene TRBJ1-1; a weak D match, TRBD1 (6 bases). Germline CDR1 SGHRS, CDR2 YFSETQ. The length of the CDR3 is 15 residues. Trimming took 3 bases from V and 2 from J, leaving 14 bases between them. The CDR3 loop is CASSSGGALNTEAFF. In nucleotides, the CDR3 is TGCGCCAGCAGCTCGGGGGGGGCCTTAAACACTGAAGCTTTCTTT. Looking up the rest from reference TRBV5-1 and TRBJ1-1 gives the full variable domain: KAGVTQTPRYLIKTRGQQVTLSCSPISGHRSVSWYQQTPGQGLQFLFEYFSETQRNKGNFPGRFSGRQFSNSRSEMNVSTLELGDSALYLCASSSGGALNTEAFFGQGTRLTVV.